This T cell receptor (beta chain) originates from a study of blood T cell repertoires in COVID-19 (dated by TCRdb to the early 2020s). Regarding the study in general: Samples from collaborators originated in the United States, Italy and Spain and spanned both the acute and convalescent phases of COVID-19. The prospective study material was composed of cDNA or gDNA derived from T cells, B-cell-depleted T cells, or PBMCs. Deeply sampled blood TCRbeta repertoires from subjects exposed to, actively infected with, or recovered from COVID-19 were included in the dataset. The repertoires were released in a freely available public database intended as a resource for research on the immune response to SARS-CoV-2. The samples were drawn from the first 160 participants of the ongoing ImmuneRACE study and from more than 1,000 subjects provided by 6 global collaborators. A de-identified subject ID, COVID-19 status, age in years and sex were almost always included in the sample metadata. Where HLA class I and class II types were available, the types were taken from metadata supplied by the sample provider, not from assay-based typing. The study at large found these results: The amount of clinical and demographic metadata varied by source and participant and was provided uncurated.

The CDR3 covers 14 residues, taking in both the cysteine and the phenylalanine. The kept DNA is CDR3 alone, 42 bases in frame from the first base. Looking up the germline V gene yields CDR1 MNHEY and CDR2 SVGAGI. Trimming at the junction amounts to 4 bases on V and 0 bases on J, and the germline ends lie 4 bases apart. TCRbeta CDR3 regions were amplified from genomic DNA using the immunoSEQ Assay, a bias-controlled multiplex PCR. As for the authors' bioinformatics: The number of nucleated cells in each sample was estimated from the amplification of reference gene primers within the assay. To quantify the absolute abundance of each unique TCRbeta CDR3 rearrangement, sequence reads were collapsed and filtered. For each sample, productive Simpson clonality was calculated by taking the square root of Simpson's diversity index across productive rearrangements. TCRdb took over this immuneACCESS table, retaining in-frame rearrangements with V and J assigned. Such tables are incomplete; in checked studies, under half of the missing clones stem from an unresolved V gene, and the remainder is unexplained. V and J calls and clone size are copied from that table; D and trimming were computed from the DNA. The sample yields about 280,000 clones; approximately 90% were counted once. The ten most abundant clones make up around 2.8% of the sample.

Enrolling through a virtual design, the prospective study's participants ranged in age from roughly 18 to 95 years and lived across roughly 24 United States geographic areas. Cohort assignment in the prospective study relied on participant-reported clinical history from a screening survey and a study questionnaire. A participant counted as exposed if, within 2 weeks of entering the study, that participant had been in contact with someone who had a PCR-confirmed or clinician-diagnosed COVID-19 case. Each participant in the prospective study had whole blood, serum and a nasopharyngeal or oropharyngeal swab collected by mobile phlebotomists. Additional blood draws and questionnaires over a 2-month period could optionally be provided by prospective study participants. Before DNA extraction, blood samples from the prospective study were shipped at room temperature or frozen. Note on this clone: The specificity of this receptor is unknown. The record has no base qualities; no much larger clone is one base away.

This chain joins TRBV6-5 to TRBJ2-6; the D gene identity is not certain. The sequenced sample was PBMCs or T cells enriched from blood (not recorded which). This clonotype was sampled from a man between 35 and 55 years old who had been exposed to COVID-19. The encoded CDR3 is CASSSSSGANVLTF. In nucleotides, the sequence is TGTGCCAGCAGTTCTAGCTCTGGGGCCAACGTCCTGACTTTC.